Each of the 5 T cell receptor beta chains below was sequenced from the same sample in a study of blood T cell repertoires in COVID-19. The repertoire was sequenced with immunoSEQ multiplex PCR; TCRdb's copy has only in-frame clones and lacks some. Here the sample spans roughly 100,000 clones, 69% being singletons. Input material: peripheral blood. Receptors were obtained from a man at least 80 years old with acute or convalescent COVID-19.

In its sample, this clone was seen a few times. V gene TRBV28 combines with J gene TRBJ2-2; possibly TRBD2 for D (6 bases). The germline gives CDR1 MDHEN, CDR2 SYDVKM. The CDR3 is made up of 14 amino acids. V lost 3 bases to trimming and J lost 7 bases, with 12 bases between them. CDR3: CASSLWERVGELFF. The CDR3 coding sequence is TGTGCCAGCAGTTTGTGGGAGCGGGTCGGGGAGCTGTTTTTT. Drawing the rest from reference TRBV28 and TRBJ2-2, the complete variable domain is DVKVTQSSRYLVKRTGEKVFLECVQDMDHENMFWYRQDPGLGLRLIYFSYDVKMKEKGDIPEGYSVSREKKERFSLILESASTNQTSMYLCASSLWERVGELFFGEGSRLTVL.

The chain couples TRBV6-5 to TRBJ1-2, with D tentatively TRBD1 (5 bases). The CDR3 is 13 amino acids. The ends were cut back, 6 bases at V and 8 bases at J, with 16 bases in the middle. In germline, CDR1 is MNHEY, CDR2 SVGAGI. Here the CDR3 reads CASSPSQGRGYTF. The DNA of the CDR3 is TGTGCCAGCAGCCCCTCTCAGGGTCGCGGCTACACCTTC.

The table lists this clone with a few counts. V gene TRBV11-2 combines with J gene TRBJ2-5; TRBD2 is a possible D gene (7 bases). The CDR3 is 18 residues long. With 2 bases removed from V and 4 bases from J, the gap between germline ends came to 23 bases. From germline, CDR1 is SGHAT and CDR2 FQNNGV. CDR3 in amino acids: CASSLISFSAGAGETQYF. Written as DNA, the CDR3 is TGTGCCAGCAGCTTAATTAGTTTCTCGGCGGGGGCCGGAGAGACCCAGTACTTC.

The chain employs TRBV6-4 and TRBJ2-1; a weak D match, TRBD1 (6 bases). Trimming removed 6 bases from V and 7 bases from J, with 10 bases in between. Germline loops: CDR1 MRHNA, CDR2 SNTAGT. The CDR3 spans 12 residues. The CDR3 protein is CASRSQGNEQFF. DNA of the CDR3: TGTGCCAGCAGATCCCAGGGGAATGAGCAGTTCTTC.

The table lists this clone with a few counts. V and J are TRBV12-3 or TRBV12-4 and TRBJ2-1; D is ambiguous. The germline V and J ends were trimmed by 6 bases and 7 bases, with 10 bases remaining between them. The length of the CDR3 is 12 residues. The CDR3 is CASRSLVNEQFF. The CDR3 DNA reads as TGTGCCAGCAGGAGTCTGGTGAATGAGCAGTTCTTC.